The rows below give T cell receptor beta chains drawn from one sample of a study of control samples from healthy donors and cancer patients. This table comes from immunoSEQ multiplex PCR, and its TCRdb copy is limited to in-frame clones, with some not included. The table records around 96,000 clones, just over 90% of them present only once. The source material was blood. The receptor set was obtained from a man younger than 35 in good health. The CDR3 runs from the conserved cysteine through the conserved F or W. The D gene is left open where the match is weak. Some rows mark clone size as missing; the rest say once, few, many or name a class of expanded clone.

CDR3nt,CDR3aa,v_gene,d_gene,j_gene,abundance
TGTGCCAGCAGCTTACTAGATTCACCCCTCCACTTT,CASSLLDSPLHF,TRBV7-9,NA,TRBJ1-6,NA
TGTGCCAGCAGCCAATCGGGAAGGGGCCTAAACTATGGCTACACCTTC,CASSQSGRGLNYGYTF,TRBV16,NA,TRBJ1-2,NA
TGTGCCAGCATCTCCGGGACAGGGTCCACTGAAGCTTTCTTT,CASISGTGSTEAFF,TRBV6-5,TRBD1,TRBJ1-1,NA
TGTGCCAGCAGTTTAACAGGGGGCTTTATGAACACTGAAGCTTTCTTT,CASSLTGGFMNTEAFF,TRBV27,TRBD1,TRBJ1-1,once
TGTGCCAGCAGCCGCGGGACTAGCGGCTCCAGGGAGCTGTTTTTT,CASSRGTSGSRELFF,TRBV3-1/TRBV3-2,TRBD2,TRBJ2-2,NA
TGTGCCAGCAGCCAAGCTGACAGACCCACTGAAGCTTTCTTT,CASSQADRPTEAFF,TRBV3-1/TRBV3-2,NA,TRBJ1-1,NA
TGTGCCAGCAGTTATCTACCCCAATCCTACGAGCAGTACTTC,CASSYLPQSYEQYF,TRBV7-9,NA,TRBJ2-7,NA
TGTGCCAGCAGCCAAGATGGGAGGGGGATTAATGAAAAACTGTTTTTT,CASSQDGRGINEKLFF,TRBV3-1/TRBV3-2,NA,TRBJ1-4,NA
TGCGCTAGCAGCCCCGATCAATTCACTGAAGCTTTCTTT,CASSPDQFTEAFF,TRBV4-1,NA,TRBJ1-1,NA
TGTGCCACCAGTGATTTAAAGAGTCAGGCGAGCTCCTATAATTCACCCCTCCACTTT,CATSDLKSQASSYNSPLHF,TRBV24-1,NA,TRBJ1-6,NA
TGTGCCAGCAGCCAAGGCACCAGGGACTATGGCTACACCTTC,CASSQGTRDYGYTF,TRBV4-2,NA,TRBJ1-2,once
TGTGCCACCAGCAGAGGGACAGGCTACTACGAGCAGTACTTC,CATSRGTGYYEQYF,TRBV15,TRBD1,TRBJ2-7,NA
TGTGCCACCAGCAGAGGCAGGGGGAGTGTACGCAATCAGCCCCAGCATTTT,CATSRGRGSVRNQPQHF,TRBV15,TRBD1,TRBJ1-5,NA
TGTGCCAGCAGCTTAGATCCGACAGTCGGAAACACCATATATTTT,CASSLDPTVGNTIYF,TRBV7-2,NA,TRBJ1-3,few
TGCGCCAGCAGTCGAGGGTACAGCAATCAGCCCCAGCATTTT,CASSRGYSNQPQHF,TRBV23-1,NA,TRBJ1-5,NA
TGTGCCAGCAGCCAGGTGGAGACCCAGTACTTC,CASSQVETQYF,TRBV3-1/TRBV3-2,NA,TRBJ2-5,NA
TGTGCCAGCAGTCCCAGCCCGGGGGTGGGTTTGAACACTGAAGCTTTCTTT,CASSPSPGVGLNTEAFF,TRBV27,NA,TRBJ1-1,once
TGTGCCAGCAGCCGGGAGAGACAGGGGAGTAGTTACGAGCAGTACTTC,CASSRERQGSSYEQYF,TRBV7-9,TRBD1,TRBJ2-7,NA
TGTGCCAGCAGTCTCCAGACCCAGGGGTATGGAAACACCATATATTTT,CASSLQTQGYGNTIYF,TRBV5-4,NA,TRBJ1-3,few
TGTGCCAGCAGCCGCGAGGGGAGGCCTAATCAGCCCCAGCATTTT,CASSREGRPNQPQHF,TRBV7-9,NA,TRBJ1-5,NA
TGTGCCAGCAGTGGAACAGGGGGCGCAAATGAAAAACTGTTTTTT,CASSGTGGANEKLFF,TRBV6-6,TRBD1,TRBJ1-4,NA
TGTGCCAGCAGCCCCGAAATCTCTGAAACAGCGGGGGTTGAAGCTTTCTTT,CASSPEISETAGVEAFF,TRBV3-1/TRBV3-2,NA,TRBJ1-1,NA
TGTGCCAGCAGCCTTAAGGACAAAATTAATTCACCCCTCCACTTT,CASSLKDKINSPLHF,TRBV28,NA,TRBJ1-6,NA
TGTGCCAGCAGCTTAGCTCCAGGAACTAACTATGGCTACACCTTC,CASSLAPGTNYGYTF,TRBV7-8,NA,TRBJ1-2,NA
TGTGCCAGCAGCTTGGAGACAGAGACCCAGTACTTC,CASSLETETQYF,TRBV7-9,NA,TRBJ2-5,NA
TGTGCCAGCAGTTACTTGGCCAACTATGGCTACACCTTC,CASSYLANYGYTF,TRBV6-5,NA,TRBJ1-2,NA
TGTGCCAGCTCACTCATTCACAGGGTGGTGAGCCTTGGGGCCAACGTCCTGACTTTC,CASSLIHRVVSLGANVLTF,TRBV18,NA,TRBJ2-6,NA
TGTGCCAGCAGCGGGGACGGAAGCAATCAGCCCCAGCATTTT,CASSGDGSNQPQHF,TRBV2,NA,TRBJ1-5,NA
TGTGCCAGCAGCTTGTATCTCGCGAACACCGGGGAGCTGTTTTTT,CASSLYLANTGELFF,TRBV5-6,NA,TRBJ2-2,NA
TGTGCCAGCAGTTCCGGACAGGCAATCTATGGCTACACCTTC,CASSSGQAIYGYTF,TRBV6-5,TRBD1,TRBJ1-2,NA
TGTGCCAGCAGCTTGGGGCAGGGCTTGAATTCACCCCTCCACTTT,CASSLGQGLNSPLHF,TRBV5-4,NA,TRBJ1-6,NA
TGTGCCAGCAGATCCGGGCCGCTCTCTGGAAACACCATATATTTT,CASRSGPLSGNTIYF,TRBV5-6,NA,TRBJ1-3,NA
TGCAGTGCTAGTGGTCATCAGCCCCAGCATTTT,CSASGHQPQHF,TRBV20-1,NA,TRBJ1-5,NA
TGTGCCAGCAGCCCCAGAGGGGGTACTGAAAAACTGTTTTTT,CASSPRGGTEKLFF,TRBV9,NA,TRBJ1-4,NA
TGTGCCTGGAGTGTAGGGACGCCCAGCGAGCAGTACTTC,CAWSVGTPSEQYF,TRBV30,NA,TRBJ2-7,NA
TGTGCCAGCAGTGAACAGGGCAGCGGCCTTGGGGAGCAGTACTTC,CASSEQGSGLGEQYF,TRBV6-1,NA,TRBJ2-7,NA
TGTGCCAGCAGGGACAGTTTCTACCAAGAGACCCAGTACTTC,CASRDSFYQETQYF,TRBV6-5,NA,TRBJ2-5,NA
TGTGCCAGCAGCCCCAGGGCCCCAGGGAATGAGCAGTTCTTC,CASSPRAPGNEQFF,TRBV5-4,NA,TRBJ2-1,NA
TGTGCCAGCAGCCAAGCAATCGCGACAGGGGGTAAGTCACCCCTCCACTTT,CASSQAIATGGKSPLHF,TRBV3-1/TRBV3-2,TRBD1,TRBJ1-6,NA
TGTGCCAGTAGTATGCAGGGGGCGCGCACTGAAGCTTTCTTT,CASSMQGARTEAFF,TRBV19,TRBD1,TRBJ1-1,NA